The sequence of this T cell receptor beta chain was determined in a study of STAT5B mutations in CD4+ large granular lymphocyte leukemia. V lost 3 bases, J lost 3 bases, and 15 bases lay in between. Germline values: CDR1 MNHEY, CDR2 SMNVEV (reference sequence). The CDR3 consists of 15 residues. Clones were read by immunoSEQ multiplex PCR, and TCRdb kept only the in-frame ones, dropping some. The sample lists roughly 40,000 clones; about four fifths were seen once. The sequencing sample was made of CD4+ T cells from blood buffy coats. This clonotype was obtained from a human donor in good health. This chain links TRBV27 with TRBJ2-7; D gene unclear. The CDR3 DNA is TGTGCCAGCAGTTTCTCTAGGAGTCAGCACTACGAGCAGTACTTC. Encoded protein: CASSFSRSQHYEQYF.